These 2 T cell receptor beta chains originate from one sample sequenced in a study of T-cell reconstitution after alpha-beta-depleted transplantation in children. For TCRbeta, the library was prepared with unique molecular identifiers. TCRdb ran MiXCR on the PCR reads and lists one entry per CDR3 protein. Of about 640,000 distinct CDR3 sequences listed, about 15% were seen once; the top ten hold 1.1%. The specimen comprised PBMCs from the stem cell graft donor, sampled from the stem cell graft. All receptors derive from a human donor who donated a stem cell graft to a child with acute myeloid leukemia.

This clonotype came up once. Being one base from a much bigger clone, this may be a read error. CDR3 in amino acids: CAGSSTGGSYEQYF. The CDR3 DNA sequence: TGTGCCGGCAGTTCTACAGGGGGGTCCTACGAGCAGTACTTC. The chain is built from TRBV12-3 or TRBV12-4 and TRBJ2-7; 8 bases agree with TRBD1. This CDR3 has 14 residues.

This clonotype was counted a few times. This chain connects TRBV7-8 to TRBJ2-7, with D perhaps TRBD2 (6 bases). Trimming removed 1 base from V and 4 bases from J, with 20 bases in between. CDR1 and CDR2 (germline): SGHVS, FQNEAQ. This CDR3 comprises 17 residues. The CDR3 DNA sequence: TGTGCCAGCAGCTTAGTCATGCCGGGACTGGTCCTTTACGAGCAGTACTTC. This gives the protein CASSLVMPGLVLYEQYF.